The next 29 T cell receptor beta chains were all read from a single sample in a study of cytomegalovirus exposure and HLA in healthy donors. Both 60 Vbeta primers and 13 Jbeta primers went into the PCR. Generated by immunoSEQ multiplex PCR, the TCRdb table keeps only in-frame clones and is missing some. The table lists over 90,000 clones, around 57% of them singletons. Sequencing was done on a sample of PBMCs. These receptors originate from a human donor in good health.

The chain recombines TRBV5-6 with TRBJ2-1; TRBD1 might be the D (6 bases). The CDR3 sequence is 15 residues long. CDR1 and CDR2 (germline): SGHDT, YYEEEE. V was pared by 5 bases and J by 4 bases, with 16 bases between. The CDR3 region is CASRLQGEVYNEQFF. CDR3 nucleotide sequence: TGTGCCAGCAGACTACAGGGCGAAGTATACAATGAGCAGTTCTTC.

The chain links TRBV30 to TRBJ2-7, with D possibly TRBD2 on 5 matching bases. V dropped 2 bases and J dropped 2 bases, with 10 bases sitting between them. Germline CDR1 reads GTSNPN; CDR2 reads SVGIG (reference sequence). CDR3 length: 13 amino acids. CDR3 in DNA: TGTGCCTGGAGTCGGGGAGCGGCCTACGAGCAGTACTTC. Translation: CAWSRGAAYEQYF. Full variable domain (outside the CDR3, taken from reference TRBV30 and TRBJ2-7): SQTIHQWPATLVQPVGSPLSLECTVEGTSNPNLYWYRQAAGRGLQLLFYSVGIGQISSEVPQNLSASRPQDRQFILSSKKLLLSDSGFYLCAWSRGAAYEQYFGPGTRLTVT.

The chain is built from TRBV2 and TRBJ2-1; a possible D gene is TRBD2 (5 bases). Looked up from germline, CDR1 is SNHLY and CDR2 is FYNNEI. CDR3 length: 15 amino acids. The V and J ends lost 3 bases and 4 bases respectively, with 13 bases between them. CDR3 in DNA: TGTGCCAGCAGTGATAGTGGGAGCTTGTACAATGAGCAGTTCTTC. Its translation is CASSDSGSLYNEQFF.

V is TRBV27 and J is TRBJ2-5; possible D gene TRBD2, 6 bases. V lost 4 bases and J lost 5, with 14 bases in between. In germline, CDR1 is MNHEY, CDR2 SMNVEV (reference sequence). CDR3 size: 14 residues. CDR3 protein: CASSSLRGGETQYF. Written as DNA, the CDR3 is TGTGCCAGCAGTTCGTTAAGGGGAGGTGAGACCCAGTACTTC.

In this sample, this clone turned up once. The V and J genes are TRBV5-1 and TRBJ2-1; TRBD1 matches at 9 bases. The CDR3 consists of 15 residues. Germline V gene data show CDR1 as SGHRS and CDR2 as YFSETQ. J lost 1 base, V lost 4 bases, and 3 bases had no gene match. CDR3 amino acids: CASSAGQGSYNEQFF. The DNA for the CDR3 is TGCGCCAGCAGCGCGGGACAGGGTTCCTACAATGAGCAGTTCTTC. The variable domain in full, with the rest retrieved from reference TRBV5-1 and TRBJ2-1, is KAGVTQTPRYLIKTRGQQVTLSCSPISGHRSVSWYQQTPGQGLQFLFEYFSETQRNKGNFPGRFSGRQFSNSRSEMNVSTLELGDSALYLCASSAGQGSYNEQFFGPGTRLTVL.

This clone was seen only a few times. V is TRBV19 and J is TRBJ1-5; no clear D. This CDR3 spans 17 amino acids. V lost 1 base and J 2 bases, leaving 15 bases between the germline ends. Germline loops: CDR1 LNHDA, CDR2 SQIVND (reference sequence). The CDR3 spells CASSIGIGLEGNQPQHF. The CDR3 DNA reads TGTGCCAGTAGTATAGGTATCGGCTTGGAGGGCAATCAGCCCCAGCATTTT.

In its sample, this clone was seen once. CDR3: CASSGGSGGAAEGANVLTF. The CDR3 DNA reads TGTGCCAGCAGCGGCGGCTCAGGGGGCGCAGCGGAGGGGGCCAACGTCCTGACTTTC. J is TRBJ2-6 and V is TRBV9, with TRBD1 matching 8 bases. The CDR3 runs to 19 residues. The ends lost 3 bases at V and 4 bases at J; junction bases unmatched: 15. CDR1 and CDR2 from the germline V gene are SGDLS and YYNGEE.

This chain uses TRBV15 with TRBJ1-2; 7 bases map to TRBD1. The CDR3 length is 15 residues. The germline gives CDR1 LNHNV, CDR2 YYDKDF (reference sequence). V lost 3 bases and J lost 12; bases outside the gene matches: 16. The CDR3 sequence is CATSRTRQGREAHTF. In nucleotides, the CDR3 is TGTGCCACCAGCAGGACCCGACAGGGAAGGGAAGCCCACACCTTC.

The rearrangement uses TRBV28 and TRBJ1-4; TRBD1 matches 9 bases. This CDR3 contains 16 residues. Germline values: CDR1 MDHEN, CDR2 SYDVKM. V lost 5 bases, J lost 6 bases, and 10 bases stayed unmatched. Here the CDR3 DNA reads TGTGCCAGCAGTCTAAATCCGGGACAGGGACATGAAAAACTGTTTTTT. Translated, it gives CASSLNPGQGHEKLFF.

The V gene is TRBV6-4, the J gene TRBJ2-1; D perhaps matches TRBD2 (6 bases). The V gene's germline CDR1 is MRHNA and CDR2 SNTAGT. V was clipped by 0 bases and J by 0 bases, with 6 bases between them. There are 15 residues in the CDR3. The CDR3 DNA reads as TGTGCCAGCAGTGACTCAGCGGGCTCCTACAATGAGCAGTTCTTC. Translated: CASSDSAGSYNEQFF.

The chain uses TRBV6-6 and TRBJ1-2; 7 bases align to TRBD1. The V and J ends lost 8 bases and 3 bases, in that order; junction bases with no gene match: 6. CDR3 length: 13 residues. CDR1 and CDR2 (germline): MNHNY, SVGAGI (reference sequence). The CDR3 reads CASHATGYYGYTF. CDR3 DNA: TGTGCCAGCCACGCGACAGGGTACTATGGCTACACCTTC.

The sample holds a few counts of this clone. This chain joins TRBV6-1 and TRBJ2-2; D is unresolved. Germline CDR1 is MNHNS and CDR2 is SASEGT. The V gene lost 3 bases and the J gene lost 5 bases, with 16 bases spanning the gap. The CDR3 runs 16 residues. The CDR3: CASSDWVLDATGELFF. The CDR3 nucleotides read TGTGCCAGCAGTGACTGGGTTCTAGACGCGACCGGGGAGCTGTTTTTT.

This clone was observed a few times. The chain uses TRBV7-8 and TRBJ2-1, with D perhaps matching TRBD2 (6 bases). CDR3 size: 15 residues. Between the trimmed V and J ends, which lost 4 bases and 4 bases, there was a span of 14 bases. Germline V gene data show CDR1 as SGHVS and CDR2 as FQNEAQ. CDR3 residues: CASSSRLEMYNEQFF. The CDR3 DNA reads TGTGCCAGCAGCTCGAGACTAGAGATGTACAATGAGCAGTTCTTC. Combining the CDR3 with reference TRBV7-8 and TRBJ2-1 gives the whole variable domain GAGVSQSPRYKVAKRGQDVALRCDPISGHVSLFWYQQALGQGPEFLTYFQNEAQLDKSGLPSDRFFAERPEGSVSTLKIQRTQQEDSAVYLCASSSRLEMYNEQFFGPGTRLTVL.

The chain combines TRBV28 with TRBJ1-5; 7 bases fit TRBD1. V was pared by 5 bases and J by 7 bases, with 8 bases of the junction left unmatched. CDR1 and CDR2 (germline): MDHEN, SYDVKM. CDR3 size: 14 residues. CDR3 residues: CASSQDRVQQPQHF. The CDR3 DNA sequence: TGTGCCAGCAGTCAAGACAGGGTACAACAGCCCCAGCATTTT.

The J gene is TRBJ2-1, the V gene TRBV19; 9 nucleotides line up with TRBD2. J was trimmed by 2 bases and V by 2 bases; bases with no gene match: 4. The CDR3 has 16 residues. Germline V lookup: CDR1 LNHDA, CDR2 SQIVND (reference sequence). The CDR3 DNA follows: TGTGCCAGTAGTATATCCTTAGCGGGAGCCTACAATGAGCAGTTCTTC. It yields the protein CASSISLAGAYNEQFF.

V is TRBV11-2 and J is TRBJ2-3, with 10 bases matching TRBD1. Germline loops: CDR1 SGHAT, CDR2 FQNNGV. This CDR3 region has 16 residues. Trimming at V came to 5 bases and at J to 2 bases, leaving 7 bases not matched to a gene. The CDR3 reads CASSQGTGANTDTQYF. The DNA for the CDR3 is TGTGCCAGCAGCCAAGGGACAGGGGCGAACACAGATACGCAGTATTTT.

This clone was found a few times. V usage is TRBV4-1 and J usage is TRBJ1-1; D is uncertain. V was trimmed by 4 bases and J by 1 base, leaving 10 bases between them. The germline V gene encodes CDR1 MGHRA and CDR2 YSYEKL. This CDR3 spans 14 amino acids. CDR3 residues: CASSRTGENTEAFF. The CDR3 nucleotides read TGCGCCAGCAGCCGGACGGGAGAGAACACTGAAGCTTTCTTT.

This clone was seen a few times. The chain recombines TRBV5-5 with TRBJ1-5, with 9 bases fitting TRBD1. This CDR3 has 16 amino acids. Germline V gene data show CDR1 as SGHKS and CDR2 as YYEKEE (reference sequence). Trimming at V came to 0 bases and at J to 4 bases, leaving 5 bases not matched to a gene. Written as DNA, the CDR3 is TGTGCCAGCAGCTTGGCCGGGACAGGGCCGAATCAGCCCCAGCATTTT. This codes for CASSLAGTGPNQPQHF.

The genes are TRBV5-1 and TRBJ1-1; TRBD1 aligns across 10 bases. Per germline, CDR1 SGHRS and CDR2 YFSETQ. The CDR3 runs to 18 residues. V shed 3 bases and J 4 bases; nucleotides not matched to a gene: 15. This CDR3 reads CASSYTTGTGALGTEAFF. The CDR3, as DNA: TGCGCCAGCAGCTATACGACCGGGACAGGGGCTCTTGGCACTGAAGCTTTCTTT.

The CDR3 DNA reads as TGTGCCAGCACCTCTGAAGGGGCAGCTAACACTGAAGCTTTCTTT. Translation gives CASTSEGAANTEAFF. The genes are TRBV9 and TRBJ1-1; a possible D gene is TRBD1 (5 bases). V was pared by 6 bases and J by 2 bases, with 17 bases between. The length of the CDR3 is 15 residues. From germline, CDR1 is SGDLS and CDR2 YYNGEE.

The chain recombines TRBV5-8 with TRBJ1-2; 9 nucleotides agree with TRBD1. The CDR3 runs 15 residues. V shed 4 bases, J shed 4 bases, and the junction held 8 bases outside the gene matches. Germline V lookup: CDR1 SGHTS, CDR2 YDEGEE. The CDR3 is CASSRGGTGSYGYTF. CDR3 bases: TGTGCCAGCAGCCGTGGAGGGACAGGGTCCTATGGCTACACCTTC. Full variable domain (outside the CDR3, taken from reference TRBV5-8 and TRBJ1-2): EAGVTQSPTHLIKTRGQQATLRCSPISGHTSVYWYQQALGLGLQFLLWYDEGEERNRGNFPPRFSGRQFPNYSSELNVNALELEDSALYLCASSRGGTGSYGYTFGSGTRLTVV.

CDR3 loop: CASSQGFSTQVGTEAFF. CDR3 DNA: TGTGCCAGCAGCCAAGGCTTTTCGACACAGGTGGGCACTGAAGCTTTCTTT. The J gene is TRBJ1-1, the V gene TRBV4-2; D might be TRBD1 (5 bases). This CDR3 comprises 17 residues. V dropped 1 base and J dropped 4 bases, with 19 bases sitting between them. Germline V gene sequence: CDR1 LGHNA, CDR2 YNFKEQ.

Only a few counts were recorded for this clone. V gene TRBV10-3 combines with J gene TRBJ2-5; D unresolved. The CDR3 has 13 residues. The ends were cut back, 3 bases at V and 3 bases at J, with 8 bases in the middle. Germline assignment: CDR1 ENHRY and CDR2 SYGVKD. CDR3 sequence reads: CAISDVFEETQYF. CDR3 DNA: TGTGCCATCAGTGATGTCTTCGAAGAGACCCAGTACTTC.

The chain recombines TRBV19 with TRBJ2-7; the D gene is possibly TRBD1 (6 bases). The CDR3 contains 13 residues. Trimming removed 6 bases at V and 0 bases at J, with 9 bases between. CDR1 LNHDA and CDR2 SQIVND come from the germline V gene (reference sequence). The CDR3 sequence is CASSPDSSYEQYF. The DNA of the CDR3 is TGTGCCAGTAGCCCGGACAGCTCCTACGAGCAGTACTTC.

The chain combines TRBV7-9 with TRBJ2-1; TRBD2 matches 13 bases. The CDR3 runs 15 residues. The junction had 7 bases not matched to a gene; V was cut back by 7 bases and J by 7 bases. Germline assignment: CDR1 SEHNR and CDR2 FQNEAQ (reference sequence). The CDR3 sequence: CASTRPGLAGNEQFF. CDR3 nucleotides: TGTGCCAGCACGCGACCGGGACTAGCGGGAAATGAGCAGTTCTTC.

This clone has only a few counts. The V gene is TRBV5-1, the J gene TRBJ2-3; D gene uncertain. The CDR3 length is 13 residues. Trimming removed 0 bases at V and 2 bases at J, with 4 bases between. Looked up from germline, CDR1 is SGHRS and CDR2 is YFSETQ. The CDR3 coding sequence is TGCGCCAGCAGCTTGGACTTCACAGATACGCAGTATTTT. Translating gives CASSLDFTDTQYF.

This rearrangement joins TRBV28 to TRBJ1-4; 9 bases line up with TRBD1. Germline CDR1 MDHEN, CDR2 SYDVKM. The CDR3 is made up of 12 amino acids. V was clipped by 6 bases and J by 15 bases; unmatched bases: 8. Here the CDR3 reads CASRPGTGRLFF. In DNA form, the CDR3 reads TGTGCCAGCAGGCCTGGGACAGGGCGTTTGTTTTTT.

This sequence joins TRBV20-1 and TRBJ2-1, with D unresolved. The V gene's germline CDR1 is DFQATT and CDR2 SNEGSKA (reference sequence). The CDR3 has 11 residues. Trimming shortened V by 6 bases and J by 9 bases, and 12 bases separated the two germline ends. The CDR3 here is CSAAGRFEQFF. CDR3 DNA sequence: TGCAGTGCCGCCGGTCGATTTGAGCAGTTCTTC.

In nucleotides, the CDR3 is TGTGCCAGCAGTTTCCGGGATTACAATGAGCAGTTCTTC. Translated: CASSFRDYNEQFF. The rearrangement joins TRBV28 to TRBJ2-1; a possible D gene is TRBD2 (5 bases). Trimming pared 3 bases from V and 4 bases from J, leaving 7 bases between. The CDR3 totals 13 residues. Germline CDR1 and CDR2: MDHEN and SYDVKM.